What follows are 24 T cell receptor beta chains derived from one specimen sequenced in a study of beta chain features in type 1 diabetes. No cognate antigen is known for these TCRs. General study points: TCRB CDR3s from Type 1 diabetes patients were moderately but significantly shorter in all four CD4+ subsets.

The isolated RNA, all of it, was reverse transcribed, so expressed TCRB transcripts were what got sequenced. The protocol was immunoSEQ multiplex PCR, while the TCRdb copy is restricted to in-frame clones and leaves out a portion. The sample has more than 300,000 clones, around 12% seen once; the top ten hold about 0.01%. Sequences were obtained from naive CD4+ T cells from blood. These TCRs come from a woman aged 18-30 years with type 1 diabetes.

This clone was found a few times. The chain is built from TRBV2 and TRBJ2-1; D call uncertain. The V end was cut by 5 bases, the J end by 9 bases, with 14 bases between. This CDR3 has 13 residues. Looked up from germline, CDR1 is SNHLY and CDR2 is FYNNEI. This chain's CDR3 is CASSYDWSGEQFF. DNA for the CDR3: TGTGCCAGCAGTTACGACTGGTCCGGTGAGCAGTTCTTC.

A few counts support this clone. This chain connects TRBV5-1 to TRBJ1-6, with D tentatively TRBD1 (6 bases). The germline V gene encodes CDR1 SGHRS and CDR2 YFSETQ. The germline V and J ends were trimmed by 10 bases and 7 bases, with 24 bases remaining between them. CDR3 length equals 16 residues. The CDR3 loop reads CALNRGGTPSNSPLHF. As DNA, the CDR3 is TGCGCCTTAAACCGGGGGGGCACCCCCAGCAATTCACCCCTCCACTTT.

This chain connects TRBV4-3 to TRBJ2-3; a weak D match, TRBD2 (6 bases). The CDR3 consists of 17 residues. From germline, CDR1 is LGHNA and CDR2 YSLEER. The V gene lost 3 bases and the J gene lost 1 base, with 17 bases spanning the gap. The CDR3 DNA follows: TGCGCCAGCAGCCACCAACTGGGCGGGGCAGGCACAGATACGCAGTATTTT. Residues: CASSHQLGGAGTDTQYF.

This clone was counted only a few times. The genes are TRBV29-1 and TRBJ2-7, with TRBD2 identical over 9 bases. Germline values: CDR1 SQVTM, CDR2 ANQGSEA. This CDR3 comprises 13 residues. Losses at the gene ends were 5 bases for V and 2 bases for J; bases not matched to a gene: 4. CDR3 nucleotides: TGCAGCGTTTGGGGCGGGAGGGCCTACGAGCAGTACTTC. It codes for CSVWGGRAYEQYF.

This chain connects TRBV6-6 to TRBJ2-7; 8 bases line up with TRBD1. This CDR3 comprises 13 residues. V lost 7 bases and J lost 7; bases outside the gene matches: 9. CDR1 MNHNY and CDR2 SVGAGI come from the germline V gene (reference sequence). CDR3 DNA sequence: TGTGCCAGCATCCCGGACAGGGAGAGGGAGCAGTACTTC. Translating gives CASIPDREREQYF.

The table lists this clone with a few counts. The J gene is TRBJ2-5, the V gene TRBV9, with 8 bases matching TRBD2. Germline CDR1 SGDLS, CDR2 YYNGEE. This CDR3 region has 19 residues. V dropped 0 bases and J dropped 5; count of bases not matched to a gene: 18. CDR3 protein: CASSVGLGGATIAGETQYF. The CDR3 DNA sequence: TGTGCCAGCAGCGTAGGGTTGGGGGGCGCCACCATAGCGGGGGAGACCCAGTACTTC. Full variable domain (rest looked up from reference TRBV9 and TRBJ2-5): DSGVTQTPKHLITATGQRVTLRCSPRSGDLSVYWYQQSLDQGLQFLIQYYNGEERAKGNILERFSAQQFPDLHSELNLSSLELGDSALYFCASSVGLGGATIAGETQYFGPGTRLLVL.

This clone has more than one count but fewer than ten. CDR3 nucleotides: TGTGCCTGGGGAAGGGATCGGACTAGATACAATGAGCAGTTCTTC. This sequence encodes CAWGRDRTRYNEQFF. The genes are TRBV30 and TRBJ2-1; 7 bases are shared with TRBD2. The ends lost 5 bases at V and 4 bases at J; junction bases unmatched: 11. The germline V gene has CDR1 GTSNPN and CDR2 SVGIG (reference sequence). There are 15 residues in the CDR3.

V is TRBV5-6 and J is TRBJ1-1; D unclear. With 4 bases removed from V and 0 bases from J, the gap between germline ends came to 16 bases. Germline assignment: CDR1 SGHDT and CDR2 YYEEEE. This CDR3 is 16 amino acids long. The DNA for the CDR3 is TGTGCCAGCAGCGTCCGGGTCTTACTATTGAACACTGAAGCTTTCTTT. Encoded protein: CASSVRVLLLNTEAFF. The variable domain in full, with the rest retrieved from reference TRBV5-6 and TRBJ1-1, is DAGVTQSPTHLIKTRGQQVTLRCSPKSGHDTVSWYQQALGQGPQFIFQYYEEEERQRGNFPDRFSGHQFPNYSSELNVNALLLGDSALYLCASSVRVLLLNTEAFFGQGTRLTVV.

The chain joins TRBV5-6 to TRBJ1-2, with a weak D call TRBD1 (5 bases). Germline CDR1 is SGHDT and CDR2 is YYEEEE. The V end was cut by 2 bases, the J end by 4 bases, with 12 bases between. The CDR3 extends over 14 amino acids. The CDR3 reads CASSFTGLVYGYTF. The CDR3 DNA follows: TGTGCCAGCAGCTTCACAGGACTAGTCTATGGCTACACCTTC.

The chain employs TRBV5-1 and TRBJ2-5; 7 bases line up with TRBD2. The J segment lost 5 bases and the V segment lost 2 bases, leaving 9 bases of the junction unmatched. The CDR3 spans 15 residues. Per the germline V gene, CDR1 is SGHRS and CDR2 is YFSETQ. The CDR3 reads CASSFRAGVEETQYF. For the CDR3, the DNA is TGCGCCAGCAGCTTCCGGGCGGGAGTTGAGGAGACCCAGTACTTC.

This clone has only a few counts. The chain has TRBV6-6 and TRBJ1-1; tentative D call: TRBD1 (6 bases). With 7 bases removed from V and 5 bases from J, the gap between germline ends came to 20 bases. The CDR3 runs to 15 residues. The germline V gene encodes CDR1 MNHNY and CDR2 SVGAGI (reference sequence). CDR3 DNA sequence: TGTGCCAGCAACCCCCCTGGACAGCGGAGGACTGAAGCTTTCTTT. It specifies CASNPPGQRRTEAFF.

The rearrangement uses TRBV11-2 and TRBJ2-7; 9 nucleotides agree with TRBD1. CDR1 and CDR2 (germline): SGHAT, FQNNGV. The V segment lost 5 bases and the J segment 3 bases; nucleotides outside the gene matches: 17. CDR3 size: 18 residues. CDR3 in DNA: TGTGCCAGCAGCAGCCGGGACAGGGCTTGGGGGGTAGGCTACGAGCAGTACTTC. Translated: CASSSRDRAWGVGYEQYF.

This clone was recorded a few times. CDR3 amino acids: CASSLAGVPNEQFF. The CDR3 DNA reads TGTGCCAGCAGCTTAGCGGGAGTACCCAATGAGCAGTTCTTC. The gene calls are TRBV7-9 and TRBJ2-1; D is possibly TRBD2 (5 bases). CDR3 length: 14 amino acids. Germline assignment: CDR1 SEHNR and CDR2 FQNEAQ (reference sequence). Trimming stripped 0 bases from V and 6 bases from J, with 9 bases between.

The chain carries TRBV7-9 and TRBJ2-1; 7 positions agree with TRBD1. Germline lookup yields CDR1 SEHNR and CDR2 FQNEAQ (reference sequence). This CDR3 is 14 amino acids long. V was pared by 6 bases and J by 6 bases, with 8 bases of the junction left unmatched. The CDR3 sequence is CASSPTGVANEQFF. The CDR3 nucleotides are TGTGCCAGCAGTCCTACAGGGGTAGCCAATGAGCAGTTCTTC. The whole variable domain, remainder taken from reference TRBV7-9 and TRBJ2-1, is DTGVSQNPRHKITKRGQNVTFRCDPISEHNRLYWYRQTLGQGPEFLTYFQNEAQLEKSRLLSDRFSAERPKGSFSTLEIQRTEQGDSAMYLCASSPTGVANEQFFGPGTRLTVL.

DNA for the CDR3: TGTGCCAGCAGCTCTACAGGTCAGGCTGGGGCCAACGTCCTGACTTTC. It yields the protein CASSSTGQAGANVLTF. The chain is built from TRBV11-3 and TRBJ2-6; possibly TRBD1 for D (5 bases). The CDR3 runs to 16 residues. Trimming cost V 4 bases and J 2 bases, with 12 bases left between them. The germline gives CDR1 SGHNT, CDR2 YENEEA.

Regarding this clone: Within the sample, other DNA sequences also encode this same CDR3. This rearrangement joins TRBV5-1 to TRBJ2-7; weak D call: TRBD2 (6 bases). This CDR3 contains 15 residues. In germline, CDR1 is SGHRS, CDR2 YFSETQ. The ends were cut back, 0 bases at V and 0 bases at J, with 10 bases in the middle. CDR3 sequence (DNA): TGCGCCAGCAGCTTGGATCGGGGGAGCTCCTACGAGCAGTACTTC. Translating gives CASSLDRGSSYEQYF.

This chain joins TRBV7-2 and TRBJ2-1; no clear D gene. The germline CDR1 and CDR2 sequences are SGHTA and FQGNSA. V lost 8 bases to trimming and J lost 0 bases, with 14 bases between them. This CDR3 is 15 amino acids long. The CDR3 coding sequence is TGTGCCAGCGCCCCTGTGGCGGTCTCCTACAATGAGCAGTTCTTC. It is translated as CASAPVAVSYNEQFF.

The chain is built from TRBV7-8 and TRBJ1-4, with 7 nucleotides matching TRBD1. The germline V gene encodes CDR1 SGHVS and CDR2 FQNEAQ. This CDR3 is 12 amino acids long. Unmatched junction bases numbered 6, after V lost 6 bases and J lost 11 bases. Here the CDR3 reads CASSDRVHKLFF. CDR3 DNA: TGTGCCAGCAGTGACAGGGTCCATAAACTGTTTTTT.

This clone was observed a few times. The J gene is TRBJ2-7, the V gene TRBV11-1; possibly TRBD1 for D (5 bases). CDR1 and CDR2 (germline): SGHAT, FQDESV (reference sequence). The CDR3 has 16 residues. Trimming pared 5 bases from V and 0 bases from J, leaving 17 bases between. CDR3 sequence reads: CASSRLSDSLSYEQYF. In DNA form, the CDR3 reads TGTGCCAGCAGCCGTCTCTCCGACAGCCTCTCCTACGAGCAGTACTTC.

This clone was picked up a small number of times. The V and J genes are TRBV5-6 and TRBJ1-1, with 11 bases matching TRBD1. Germline loops: CDR1 SGHDT, CDR2 YYEEEE. The CDR3 is made up of 12 amino acids. After removal of 4 bases from V and 9 bases from J, the junction contained 2 bases not matched to a gene. This CDR3 reads CASSRTGGQAFF. In DNA form, the CDR3 reads TGTGCCAGCAGCCGGACAGGGGGCCAAGCTTTCTTT.

This clone was seen a few times. The CDR3 spells CASSQGQLNQPQHF. As DNA, the CDR3 is TGCGCCAGCAGCCAGGGACAGCTTAATCAGCCCCAGCATTTT. This chain joins TRBV4-1 and TRBJ1-5; TRBD1 agrees at 7 bases. V dropped 3 bases and J dropped 4; count of bases not matched to a gene: 3. CDR3 length: 14 residues. From germline, CDR1 is MGHRA and CDR2 YSYEKL.

The chain recombines TRBV4-3 with TRBJ2-2, with TRBD2 identical over 12 bases. With 8 bases clipped from V and 3 bases from J, the junction kept 1 base outside the gene matches. The CDR3 runs 14 residues. Germline lookup yields CDR1 LGHNA and CDR2 YSLEER. The CDR3 is CASRLAGDTGELFF. The CDR3 DNA reads as TGCGCCAGCCGACTAGCGGGAGACACCGGGGAGCTGTTTTTT.

This sequence joins TRBV28 and TRBJ2-6, with a tentative D call TRBD2 (5 bases). The V end lost 1 base, the J end lost 2 bases, and 6 bases lay between the germline ends. CDR1 MDHEN and CDR2 SYDVKM come from the germline V gene. CDR3 length: 15 amino acids. CDR3 sequence (DNA): TGTGCCAGCAGTTTATCGGGGACTGGGGCCAACGTCCTGACTTTC. Its protein product is CASSLSGTGANVLTF.

The chain is built from TRBV6-5 and TRBJ2-1; D possibly corresponds to TRBD2 (5 bases). V lost 10 bases, J lost 4 bases, and 14 bases lay in between. The CDR3 totals 13 residues. Per the germline V gene, CDR1 is MNHEY and CDR2 is SVGAGI. The CDR3 region is CATGSQTYNEQFF. The DNA of the CDR3 is TGTGCCACGGGATCCCAGACTTACAATGAGCAGTTCTTC.